This entry lists 3 T cell receptor beta chains sequenced from one sample in a study of T cell changes during pregnancy in multiple sclerosis. Assay used: immunoSEQ multiplex PCR; TCRdb lists only in-frame clones, some missing. The sample comprises approximately 80,000 clones, about 94% of which are singletons, and less than 0.85% rests with the top ten. The sequencing used peripheral blood, collected in the second trimester of pregnancy. Receptors were obtained from a female donor in good health, enrolled as a control in a pregnancy study.

The rearrangement joins TRBV19 to TRBJ1-1; the D is unclear. CDR1 is LNHDA, CDR2 SQIVND, per germline (reference sequence). The V and J ends lost 5 bases and 1 base respectively, with 8 bases between them. This CDR3 spans 13 amino acids. CDR3 loop: CASSPGGNTEAFF. DNA for the CDR3: TGTGCCAGTAGTCCCGGTGGGAACACTGAAGCTTTCTTT. The entire variable domain, with the rest obtained from reference TRBV19 and TRBJ1-1, is as follows: DGGITQSPKYLFRKEGQNVTLSCEQNLNHDAMYWYRQDPGQGLRLIYYSQIVNDFQKGDIAEGYSVSREKKESFPLTVTSAQKNPTAFYLCASSPGGNTEAFFGQGTRLTVV.

The chain joins TRBV5-1 to TRBJ2-1; 9 bases fit TRBD2. V lost 0 bases to trimming and J lost 6 bases; unmatched junction nucleotides: 7. CDR3 size: 16 residues. The V gene's germline CDR1 is SGHRS and CDR2 YFSETQ. The CDR3 here is CASSLAGGGAANEQFF. CDR3 coding DNA: TGCGCCAGCAGCTTGGCGGGCGGGGGGGCTGCCAATGAGCAGTTCTTC.

This rearrangement joins TRBV19 to TRBJ2-2; D uncertain. CDR1 is LNHDA, CDR2 SQIVND, per germline (reference sequence). This CDR3 spans 14 amino acids. V was clipped by 5 bases and J by 6 bases, with 13 bases between them. In DNA, the CDR3 is TGTGCCAGTAGTGCCCGACTTCGAGCCGGGGAGCTGTTTTTT. It codes for CASSARLRAGELFF.